This TCR beta chain is from a study of molecular identifiers for immune sequencing clone quantification. Study results and limitations: Amid some 900,000 naive cells, spiked Jurkat TCR RNA from one cell was reportedly still detectable.

This clonotype appeared many times. Its antigen is undetermined. MiXCR, run by TCRdb on the PCR reads, gives a single entry per CDR3 protein. Counted here are about 640,000 distinct CDR3 sequences, 15% to 20% occurring once; the ten biggest clones make up 0.85% to 0.9%. When naive CD8 T cells were sorted, they were gated as CD8+CD4-CCR7+CD45RA+. Sequencing input: naive CD8+ T cells from blood, with Jurkat cell RNA spiked in. Subset indicated: FACS-sorted CD8+CD4-CCR7+CD45RA+ naive T cells. The receptor's source is a human donor in good health. Some libraries in this study had Jurkat cell RNA spiked in.

CDR3 loop: CASSIFSGRTEAFF. The DNA for the CDR3 is TGTGCCAGTAGTATTTTCTCCGGGCGGACTGAAGCTTTCTTT. The V gene is TRBV19, the J gene TRBJ1-1; D ambiguous. V lost 3 bases and J 5 bases, leaving 13 bases between the germline ends. Per germline, CDR1 LNHDA and CDR2 SQIVND (reference sequence). CDR3 length equals 14 residues.